The 29 T cell receptor beta chains reported below all come from one sample, sequenced in a study of cytotoxic CD8 clonotypes in ibrutinib-treated CLL. TCRdb keeps only in-frame clones here, not all; method: immunoSEQ multiplex PCR. The table has approximately 100,000 clones, roughly three quarters seen once. The specimen comprised PBMCs, sampled after 24 months of ibrutinib treatment. Receptors were obtained from a human donor with chronic lymphocytic leukemia.

This clone was counted only a few times. This chain links TRBV5-3 with TRBJ1-5, with TRBD1 identical over 7 bases. TRBV5-3 is an ORF for which the function is uncertain. Trimming took 4 bases from V and 7 from J; bases not matched to a gene: 11. The CDR3 covers 15 residues. CDR3 bases: TGTGCCAGAAGCACCCGGAGGAGGGGGCAACAGCCCCAGCATTTT. Translating it yields CARSTRRRGQQPQHF.

The chain employs TRBV15 and TRBJ2-5, with D perhaps being TRBD1 or TRBD2 (5 bases each). Germline V gene lookup returns CDR1 LNHNV and CDR2 YYDKDF (reference sequence). The CDR3 contains 16 residues. V shed 3 bases and J shed 5 bases, with 19 bases lying between them. This CDR3 is CATSRDPGAWVETQYF. The CDR3 DNA sequence: TGTGCCACCAGCAGGGACCCCGGGGCCTGGGTGGAGACCCAGTACTTC.

This clone was seen only a few times. The V gene is TRBV18, the J gene TRBJ2-1; 8 nucleotides line up with TRBD2. V shed 3 bases, J shed 3 bases, and the junction held 7 bases outside the gene matches. CDR1 is KGHSH, CDR2 LQKENI, per germline. CDR3 size: 16 residues. The CDR3 loop reads CASSPTSGSFYNEQFF. The CDR3 bases are TGTGCCAGCTCACCCACTAGCGGTTCCTTCTACAATGAGCAGTTCTTC. The complete variable domain, with remaining parts taken from reference TRBV18 and TRBJ2-1, reads NAGVMQNPRHLVRRRGQEARLRCSPMKGHSHVYWYRQLPEEGLKFMVYLQKENIIDESGMPKERFSAEFPKEGPSILRIQQVVRGDSAAYFCASSPTSGSFYNEQFFGPGTRLTVL.

The chain links TRBV2 to TRBJ2-2; the match to TRBD2 covers 10 bases. J lost 7 bases, V lost 4 bases, and 3 bases had no gene match. From germline, CDR1 is SNHLY and CDR2 FYNNEI. CDR3 length: 14 residues. This chain's CDR3 is CASSVAGGFGELFF. CDR3 sequence (DNA): TGTGCCAGCAGTGTAGCGGGAGGATTCGGGGAGCTGTTTTTT.

This clone came up once. The chain carries TRBV18 and TRBJ2-5; D uncertain. This CDR3 is built from 13 residues. Trimming stripped 7 bases from V and 1 base from J, with 10 bases between. Germline values: CDR1 KGHSH, CDR2 LQKENI. The CDR3 DNA follows: TGTGCCAGCTTCACGGTTTTCCAAGAGACCCAGTACTTC. Translating it yields CASFTVFQETQYF.

The gene calls are TRBV9 and TRBJ1-3; 9 bases line up with TRBD1. The CDR3 totals 18 residues. Germline V lookup: CDR1 SGDLS, CDR2 YYNGEE. The trim removed 1 base at V and 0 bases at J, leaving 8 bases unmatched. Here the CDR3 reads CASSVTGGPVASGNTIYF. As DNA, the CDR3 is TGTGCCAGCAGCGTAACAGGGGGCCCGGTGGCCTCTGGAAACACCATATATTTT.

The CDR3 DNA is TGCGCCAGCAGCTTGTCAAAGCAGGGGAACACTGAAGCTTTCTTT. This sequence encodes CASSLSKQGNTEAFF. V usage is TRBV5-1 and J usage is TRBJ1-1; tentatively, D is TRBD1 (5 bases). This CDR3 region has 15 residues. Germline values: CDR1 SGHRS, CDR2 YFSETQ. V was trimmed by 1 base and J by 1 base, leaving 11 bases between them.

The rearrangement links TRBV29-1 to TRBJ1-1, with a possible D match to TRBD1 (6 bases). This CDR3 comprises 13 residues. Trimming took off 2 bases at V and 1 base at J, with 8 bases between the two ends. In germline, CDR1 is SQVTM, CDR2 ANQGSEA. The CDR3 sequence: CSVEMGANTEAFF. The CDR3 DNA reads TGCAGCGTTGAAATGGGGGCGAACACTGAAGCTTTCTTT.

J is TRBJ2-2 and V is TRBV28, with TRBD2 matching 8 bases. Germline CDR1 MDHEN, CDR2 SYDVKM. The CDR3 runs 16 residues. After removal of 6 bases from V and 1 base from J, the junction contained 7 bases not matched to a gene. CDR3 region: CASRLFTSGNTGELFF. CDR3 bases: TGTGCCAGCAGACTATTTACTAGCGGGAACACCGGGGAGCTGTTTTTT.

This rearrangement joins TRBV7-2 to TRBJ2-3; 9 nucleotides align to TRBD1. The germline CDR1 and CDR2 sequences are SGHTA and FQGNSA. Trimming cost V 5 bases and J 2 bases; bases outside gene matches: 8. CDR3 length equals 16 residues. CDR3 sequence reads: CASSGPTGGITDTQYF. The CDR3 DNA is TGTGCCAGCAGCGGACCTACAGGGGGCATCACAGATACGCAGTATTTT.

This clone showed up just a few times. The chain employs TRBV19 and TRBJ2-2, with D possibly called TRBD1 or TRBD2 (6 bases each). Germline V gene sequence: CDR1 LNHDA, CDR2 SQIVND (reference sequence). V was clipped by 3 bases and J by 4 bases, with 12 bases between them. CDR3 length: 15 residues. The CDR3 loop reads CASSINGGVTGELFF. In DNA, the CDR3 is TGTGCCAGTAGTATTAACGGGGGCGTCACCGGGGAGCTGTTTTTT.

V is TRBV5-5 and J is TRBJ1-6; possibly TRBD1 for D (5 bases). The length of the CDR3 is 14 residues. With 3 bases removed from V and 14 bases from J, the gap between germline ends came to 18 bases. Germline CDR1 is SGHKS and CDR2 is YYEKEE (reference sequence). As DNA, the CDR3 is TGTGCCAGCAGCTCGCTCGGGACGCCCCGGTCCCTCCACTTT. This sequence encodes CASSSLGTPRSLHF.

The genes are TRBV29-1 and TRBJ1-2; D is unresolved. Trimming shortened V by 3 bases and J by 14 bases, and 22 bases separated the two germline ends. The germline CDR1 and CDR2 sequences are SQVTM and ANQGSEA. The CDR3 covers 13 residues. The CDR3 DNA is TGCAGCGTTGACAATGACGGCCGGAACAAAGGGACCTTC. It yields the protein CSVDNDGRNKGTF.

This chain connects TRBV23-1 to TRBJ2-7; D gene uncertain. TRBV23-1 is classed as an ORF, of uncertain function. V shed 6 bases and J shed 3 bases, with 15 bases lying between them. This CDR3 has 14 amino acids. For the CDR3, the DNA is TGCGCCAGCAGCCCCAATAAACCACACTACGAGCAGTACTTC. Translating it yields CASSPNKPHYEQYF.

The chain uses TRBV7-2 and TRBJ2-3, with D perhaps TRBD2 (6 bases). The length of the CDR3 is 14 residues. Germline V CDR1 and CDR2: SGHTA, FQGNSA. Deletions cut 5 bases from V and 0 bases from J, with 9 bases between. Here the CDR3 DNA reads TGTGCCAGCAGCCGGGACTCGAGCACAGATACGCAGTATTTT. As protein: CASSRDSSTDTQYF.

The CDR3 loop is CASSPWGGGYGYTF. CDR3 coding DNA: TGTGCCAGCAGCCCCTGGGGGGGTGGCTATGGCTACACCTTC. The chain has TRBV11-2 and TRBJ1-2, with D possibly being TRBD1 (5 bases). Trimming stripped 5 bases from V and 4 bases from J, with 14 bases between. Germline V gene data show CDR1 as SGHAT and CDR2 as FQNNGV. This CDR3 has 14 residues.

The genes are TRBV7-8 and TRBJ1-1, with 7 bases that match TRBD1. Looked up from germline, CDR1 is SGHVS and CDR2 is FQNEAQ. V was pared by 3 bases and J by 4 bases, with 2 bases of the junction left unmatched. This CDR3 comprises 13 residues. The CDR3 sequence is CASSLTGRTEAFF. The DNA for the CDR3 is TGTGCCAGCAGCTTGACAGGGCGCACTGAAGCTTTCTTT.

The chain combines TRBV19 with TRBJ1-5; perhaps TRBD1 as D (5 bases). Deletions cut 4 bases from V and 0 bases from J, with 19 bases between. The CDR3 has 18 amino acids. Germline V lookup: CDR1 LNHDA, CDR2 SQIVND (reference sequence). CDR3 nucleotide sequence: TGTGCCAGTAGTAGGAAAGGCGACAGCTTGAATAGCAATCAGCCCCAGCATTTT. Translation gives CASSRKGDSLNSNQPQHF.

The rearrangement joins TRBV11-2 to TRBJ2-3; D gene ambiguous. This CDR3 comprises 16 residues. CDR1 and CDR2 (germline): SGHAT, FQNNGV. Trimming removed 1 base at V and 0 bases at J, with 11 bases between. In nucleotides, the CDR3 is TGTGCCAGCAGCTTAGGGTACATGCCTAGCACAGATACGCAGTATTTT. Translating gives CASSLGYMPSTDTQYF.

The genes are TRBV16 and TRBJ1-4; D gene unclear. The CDR3 contains 17 residues. Looked up from germline, CDR1 is KGHSY and CDR2 is FQNENV. V lost 2 bases and J lost 2, with 15 bases in between. CDR3 sequence reads: CASSQPHKSPTNEKLFF. The CDR3 DNA sequence: TGTGCCAGCAGCCAACCCCACAAATCCCCGACTAATGAAAAACTGTTTTTT.

The rearrangement links TRBV5-1 to TRBJ1-2; D gene unclear. Germline loops: CDR1 SGHRS, CDR2 YFSETQ. The CDR3 is 16 amino acids. V lost 4 bases and J 2 bases, leaving 18 bases between the germline ends. CDR3 sequence reads: CASSPQITDVNYGYTF. The CDR3 DNA reads TGCGCCAGCAGCCCACAAATAACCGACGTAAACTATGGCTACACCTTC.

This clone was recorded only once. The V and J genes are TRBV6-1 and TRBJ2-7; TRBD1 might be the D (5 bases). The CDR3 spans 12 residues. Germline assignment: CDR1 MNHNS and CDR2 SASEGT. Trimming removed 4 bases from V and 4 bases from J, with 8 bases in between. The CDR3 DNA reads as TGTGCCAGCAGTGCGACAGCTTACGAGCAGTACTTC. Its protein is CASSATAYEQYF.

The genes are TRBV5-1 and TRBJ2-2; D might be TRBD1 or TRBD2, each matching 5 bases. The CDR3 is 15 residues long. V dropped 2 bases and J dropped 4 bases, with 12 bases sitting between them. Per the germline V gene, CDR1 is SGHRS and CDR2 is YFSETQ. DNA of the CDR3: TGCGCCAGCAGCTTATATGGGGCGGGCACCGGGGAGCTGTTTTTT. Translation gives CASSLYGAGTGELFF. Full variable domain (rest looked up from reference TRBV5-1 and TRBJ2-2): KAGVTQTPRYLIKTRGQQVTLSCSPISGHRSVSWYQQTPGQGLQFLFEYFSETQRNKGNFPGRFSGRQFSNSRSEMNVSTLELGDSALYLCASSLYGAGTGELFFGEGSRLTVL.

The chain couples TRBV4-1 to TRBJ2-3; 10 nucleotides align to TRBD1. CDR3 size: 14 residues. Trimming at V came to 3 bases and at J to 6 bases, leaving 3 bases not matched to a gene. Germline V CDR1 and CDR2: MGHRA, YSYEKL. The CDR3 is CASSHQDRGDTQYF. CDR3 DNA: TGCGCCAGCAGCCACCAGGACAGGGGGGATACGCAGTATTTT.

The V call is TRBV5-8, the J call TRBJ2-1, with 8 bases aligning to TRBD2. Germline CDR1 is SGHTS and CDR2 is YDEGEE. The CDR3 is 16 amino acids. J was trimmed by 7 bases and V by 5 bases; bases with no gene match: 14. This chain's CDR3 is CASRVNLVREANEQFF. CDR3 nucleotides: TGTGCCAGCAGGGTTAATTTAGTGCGGGAGGCTAATGAGCAGTTCTTC.

The gene calls are TRBV28 and TRBJ2-7; 7 nucleotides line up with TRBD1. In germline, CDR1 is MDHEN, CDR2 SYDVKM. The CDR3 spans 14 residues. V was pared by 7 bases and J by 1 base, with 7 bases of the junction left unmatched. This CDR3 is CASIRGTASYEQYF. CDR3 bases: TGTGCCAGCATCAGGGGGACGGCATCCTACGAGCAGTACTTC. Filled out from reference TRBV28 and TRBJ2-7, the complete variable domain reads DVKVTQSSRYLVKRTGEKVFLECVQDMDHENMFWYRQDPGLGLRLIYFSYDVKMKEKGDIPEGYSVSREKKERFSLILESASTNQTSMYLCASIRGTASYEQYFGPGTRLTVT.

This clone was counted many times. Relative to the germline gene, one junction end is altered; a read error may explain this. The chain couples TRBV5-6 to TRBJ1-2; D not certain. The CDR3 loop spans 16 amino acids. CDR1 is SGHDT, CDR2 YYEEEE, per germline. CDR3 bases: TGTGCCAGCGGCTTGAAGTTGACCGAGAGAGCGCAGGGCTACACCTTC. As protein: CASGLKLTERAQGYTF.

V usage is TRBV5-1 and J usage is TRBJ2-1; D unresolved. The V and J ends lost 10 bases and 4 bases respectively, with 18 bases between them. This CDR3 has 14 residues. Germline V gene data show CDR1 as SGHRS and CDR2 as YFSETQ. The DNA of the CDR3 is TGCGCCTCCCGTGGCACCTTAGAATACAATGAGCAGTTCTTC. Protein product: CASRGTLEYNEQFF.

The chain employs TRBV7-3 and TRBJ2-3, with D maybe TRBD2 (5 bases). Trimming pared 5 bases from V and 14 bases from J, leaving 23 bases between. There are 14 residues in the CDR3. Germline V gene data show CDR1 as SGHTA and CDR2 as FQGTGA. CDR3: CASSPTLEATGLYF. Here the CDR3 DNA reads TGTGCCAGCAGCCCCACTCTGGAGGCTACGGGTCTGTATTTT. The whole variable domain, remainder taken from reference TRBV7-3 and TRBJ2-3, is GAGVSQTPSNKVTEKGKYVELRCDPISGHTALYWYRQSLGQGPEFLIYFQGTGAADDSGLPNDRFFAVRPEGSVSTLKIQRTERGDSAVYLCASSPTLEATGLYFGPGTRLTVL.